Listed here are 5 T cell receptor beta chains from one sample, sequenced in a study of blood T cell repertoires in COVID-19. Assay: immunoSEQ multiplex PCR; the TCRdb copy retains only in-frame clones and omits some. The sample yields under 300,000 clones, roughly nine tenths seen once. The sequenced sample was peripheral blood. All receptors come from a man in his sixties with acute or convalescent COVID-19.

V and J are TRBV7-3 and TRBJ2-1, with 12 bases aligning to TRBD2. Germline assignment: CDR1 SGHTA and CDR2 FQGTGA. The V gene end was trimmed by 5 bases and the J gene end by 6 bases; junction bases not matched to a gene: 14. The CDR3 consists of 18 residues. CDR3 sequence reads: CASSLNPASGRARNEQFF. In DNA form, the CDR3 reads TGTGCCAGCAGCCTTAACCCAGCTAGCGGGAGGGCCCGCAATGAGCAGTTCTTC.

V usage is TRBV28 and J usage is TRBJ1-5; no reliable D call. Germline V gene sequence: CDR1 MDHEN, CDR2 SYDVKM. The CDR3 length is 14 residues. V dropped 7 bases and J dropped 1 base, with 11 bases sitting between them. The CDR3 DNA reads as TGTGCCAGCACCGAGGGCCAGAGCAATCAGCCCCAGCATTTT. Its protein product is CASTEGQSNQPQHF.

This clone was detected only once. As DNA, the CDR3 is TGTGCCAGCCCCTTCCACCGAGACAGGGGTCGACTAAGGGGGAACACTGAAGCTTTCTTT. Translating it yields CASPFHRDRGRLRGNTEAFF. The chain links TRBV21-1 to TRBJ1-1; TRBD1 is the table's D call and was not checked against the DNA. TRBV21-1 is a pseudogene. The CDR3 extends over 20 amino acids.

The gene calls are TRBV19 and TRBJ2-1; 7 positions agree with TRBD2. The V gene end was trimmed by 5 bases and the J gene end by 6 bases; junction bases not matched to a gene: 7. The CDR3 is 14 residues long. Germline V gene sequence: CDR1 LNHDA, CDR2 SQIVND (reference sequence). The CDR3 sequence is CASSLSSGPNEQFF. CDR3 DNA sequence: TGTGCCAGTAGTCTGTCTAGCGGTCCCAATGAGCAGTTCTTC.

This clone was seen only a few times. V usage is TRBV19 and J usage is TRBJ2-2; D may be TRBD1 (6 bases). V gave up 0 bases and J gave up 7 bases, with 15 bases separating them. The CDR3 loop spans 16 amino acids. CDR1 and CDR2 from the germline V gene are LNHDA and SQIVND (reference sequence). DNA for the CDR3: TGTGCCAGTAGTATAGATCCCAGGGGCATAAGCGGGGAGCTGTTTTTT. Protein: CASSIDPRGISGELFF.